The T cell receptor beta chain described here comes from a study of blood T cell repertoires in COVID-19. Per the study methods: The authors estimated nucleated cell counts from reference gene primer amplification. Profiling relied on immunoSEQ multiplex PCR, and the TCRdb table lists in-frame clones only, not all of them. Clone size and the V and J calls come from that table; the DNA yielded D and trimming. The profile covers approximately 440,000 clones, with 90% appearing a single time and about 0.63% taken by the ten largest. This CDR3 region has 14 residues. Trimming took 2 bases from V and 0 from J, leaving 8 bases between them. Germline CDR1 and CDR2: MNHNS and SASEGT. Participant-reported clinical history was the basis for cohort assignment. Cohort 3 donors counted as recovered after two negative PCRs, clearance, or resolved symptoms.

Sequencing was performed on PBMCs or T cells enriched from blood (not recorded which). The chain links TRBV6-1 to TRBJ2-7; unclear D gene. The clonotype was recovered from a man aged 18 to 29 who had recovered from COVID-19. The CDR3 nucleotides read TGTGCCAGCAGTGAACAGGTTAACTCCTACGAGCAGTACTTC. Translated, it gives CASSEQVNSYEQYF.